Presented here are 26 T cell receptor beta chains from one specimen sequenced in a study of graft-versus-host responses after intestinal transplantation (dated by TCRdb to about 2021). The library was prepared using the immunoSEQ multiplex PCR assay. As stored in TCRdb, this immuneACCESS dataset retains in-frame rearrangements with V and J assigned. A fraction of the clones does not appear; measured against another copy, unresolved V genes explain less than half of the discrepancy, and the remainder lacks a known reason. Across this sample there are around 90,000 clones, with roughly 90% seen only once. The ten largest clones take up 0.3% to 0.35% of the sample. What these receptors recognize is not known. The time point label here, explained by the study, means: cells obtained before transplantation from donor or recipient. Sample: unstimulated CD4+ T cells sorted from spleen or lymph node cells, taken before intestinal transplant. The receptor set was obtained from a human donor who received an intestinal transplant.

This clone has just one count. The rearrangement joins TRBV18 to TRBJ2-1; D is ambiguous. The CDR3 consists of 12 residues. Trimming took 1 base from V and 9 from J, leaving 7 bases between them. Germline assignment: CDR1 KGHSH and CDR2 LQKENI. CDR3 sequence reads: CASSPHETEQFF. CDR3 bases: TGTGCCAGCTCACCACATGAAACTGAGCAGTTCTTC.

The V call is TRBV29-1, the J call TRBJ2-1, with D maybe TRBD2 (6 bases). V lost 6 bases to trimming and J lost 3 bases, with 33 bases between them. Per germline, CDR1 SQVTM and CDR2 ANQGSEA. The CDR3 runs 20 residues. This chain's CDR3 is CSVQRASRDKGNWDYNEQFF. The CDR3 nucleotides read TGCAGCGTCCAGCGGGCCTCCCGAGACAAAGGGAATTGGGACTACAATGAGCAGTTCTTC.

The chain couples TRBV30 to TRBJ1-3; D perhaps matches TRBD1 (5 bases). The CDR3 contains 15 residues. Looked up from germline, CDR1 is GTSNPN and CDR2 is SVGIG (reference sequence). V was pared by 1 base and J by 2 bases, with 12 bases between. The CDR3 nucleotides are TGTGCCTGGAGTGCCCGGGGGGGGACTGGAAACACCATATATTTT. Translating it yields CAWSARGGTGNTIYF.

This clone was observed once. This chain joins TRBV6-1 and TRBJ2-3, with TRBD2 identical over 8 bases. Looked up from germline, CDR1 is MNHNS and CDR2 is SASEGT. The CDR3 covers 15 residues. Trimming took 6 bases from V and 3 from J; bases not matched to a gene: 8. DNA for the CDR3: TGTGCCAGCAGACAGCGGGAGAGGTCTACAGATACGCAGTATTTT. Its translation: CASRQRERSTDTQYF.

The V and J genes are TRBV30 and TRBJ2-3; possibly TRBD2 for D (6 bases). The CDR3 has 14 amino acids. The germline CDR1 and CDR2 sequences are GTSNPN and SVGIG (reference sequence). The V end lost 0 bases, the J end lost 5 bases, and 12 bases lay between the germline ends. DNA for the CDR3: TGTGCCTGGAGTGTAGGAGGGATGGGAGATACGCAGTATTTT. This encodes CAWSVGGMGDTQYF.

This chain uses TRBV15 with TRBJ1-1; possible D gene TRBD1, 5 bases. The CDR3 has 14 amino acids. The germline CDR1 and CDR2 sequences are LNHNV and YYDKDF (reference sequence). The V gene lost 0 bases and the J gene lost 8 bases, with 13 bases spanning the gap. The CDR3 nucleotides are TGTGCCACCAGCAGAGAAAGAGCGGGGCGAGAAGCTTTCTTT. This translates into CATSRERAGREAFF.

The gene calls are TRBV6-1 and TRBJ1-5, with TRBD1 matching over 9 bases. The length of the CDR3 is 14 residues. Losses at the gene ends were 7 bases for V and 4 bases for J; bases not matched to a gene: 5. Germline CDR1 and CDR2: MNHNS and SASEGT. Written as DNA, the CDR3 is TGTGCCAGCACCCCGGGACAGGGAAATCAGCCCCAGCATTTT. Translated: CASTPGQGNQPQHF.

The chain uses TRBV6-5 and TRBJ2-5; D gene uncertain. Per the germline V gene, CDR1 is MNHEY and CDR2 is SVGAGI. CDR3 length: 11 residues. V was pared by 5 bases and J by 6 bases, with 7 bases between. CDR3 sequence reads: CASSVLKTQYF. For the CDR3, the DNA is TGTGCCAGCAGTGTCTTAAAGACCCAGTACTTC.

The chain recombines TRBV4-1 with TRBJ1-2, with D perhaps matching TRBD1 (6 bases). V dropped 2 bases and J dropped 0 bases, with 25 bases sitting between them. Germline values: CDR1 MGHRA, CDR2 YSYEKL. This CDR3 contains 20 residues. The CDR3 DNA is TGCGCCAGCAGCCAACCACCGGGTAGGACAGCATTACAAGCTAACTATGGCTACACCTTC. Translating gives CASSQPPGRTALQANYGYTF.

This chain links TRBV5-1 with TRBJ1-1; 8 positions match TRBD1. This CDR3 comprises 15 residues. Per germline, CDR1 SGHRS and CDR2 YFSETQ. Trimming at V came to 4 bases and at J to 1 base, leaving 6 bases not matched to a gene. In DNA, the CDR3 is TGCGCCAGCAGCGATGGGGACAGGAGGAACACTGAAGCTTTCTTT. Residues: CASSDGDRRNTEAFF.

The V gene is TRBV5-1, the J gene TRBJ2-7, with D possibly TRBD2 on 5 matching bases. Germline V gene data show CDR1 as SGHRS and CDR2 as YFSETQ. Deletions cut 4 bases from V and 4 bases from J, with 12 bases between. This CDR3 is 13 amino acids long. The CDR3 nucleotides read TGCGCCAGCAGCCAGTCCGGGATATACGAGCAGTACTTC. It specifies CASSQSGIYEQYF.

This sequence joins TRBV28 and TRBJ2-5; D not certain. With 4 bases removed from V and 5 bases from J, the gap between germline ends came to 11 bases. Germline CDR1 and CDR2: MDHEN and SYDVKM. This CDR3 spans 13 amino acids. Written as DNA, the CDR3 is TGTGCCAGCAGTTCTCGGGCGACGGAGACCCAGTACTTC. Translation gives CASSSRATETQYF. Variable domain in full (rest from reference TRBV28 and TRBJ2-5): DVKVTQSSRYLVKRTGEKVFLECVQDMDHENMFWYRQDPGLGLRLIYFSYDVKMKEKGDIPEGYSVSREKKERFSLILESASTNQTSMYLCASSSRATETQYFGPGTRLLVL.

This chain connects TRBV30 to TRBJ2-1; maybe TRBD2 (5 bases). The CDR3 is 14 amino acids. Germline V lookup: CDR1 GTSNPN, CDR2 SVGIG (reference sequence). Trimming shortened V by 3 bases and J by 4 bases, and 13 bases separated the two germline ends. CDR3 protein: CAWRSGPSYNEQFF. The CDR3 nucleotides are TGTGCCTGGAGGAGCGGACCATCGTACAATGAGCAGTTCTTC. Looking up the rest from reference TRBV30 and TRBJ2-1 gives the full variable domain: SQTIHQWPATLVQPVGSPLSLECTVEGTSNPNLYWYRQAAGRGLQLLFYSVGIGQISSEVPQNLSASRPQDRQFILSSKKLLLSDSGFYLCAWRSGPSYNEQFFGPGTRLTVL.

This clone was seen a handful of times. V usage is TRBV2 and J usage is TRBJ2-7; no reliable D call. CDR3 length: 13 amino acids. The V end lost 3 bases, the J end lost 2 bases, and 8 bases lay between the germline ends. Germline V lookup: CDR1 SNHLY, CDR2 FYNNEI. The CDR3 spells CASSEDGTYEQYF. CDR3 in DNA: TGTGCCAGCAGTGAGGACGGAACCTACGAGCAGTACTTC.

This CDR3 reads CASSLGQHPPEAFF. The CDR3 nucleotides are TGTGCCAGCAGCTTGGGACAGCATCCCCCAGAAGCTTTCTTT. The gene calls are TRBV7-9 and TRBJ1-1, with 7 positions matching TRBD1. CDR1 is SEHNR, CDR2 FQNEAQ, per germline (reference sequence). The ends lost 3 bases at V and 8 bases at J; junction bases unmatched: 9. This CDR3 spans 14 amino acids.

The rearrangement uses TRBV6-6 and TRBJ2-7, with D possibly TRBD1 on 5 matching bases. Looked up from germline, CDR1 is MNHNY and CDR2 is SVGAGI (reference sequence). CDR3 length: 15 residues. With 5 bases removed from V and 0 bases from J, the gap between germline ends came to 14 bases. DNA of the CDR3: TGTGCCAGCAGTGGGCCGACAGACAGCTCCTACGAGCAGTACTTC. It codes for CASSGPTDSSYEQYF.

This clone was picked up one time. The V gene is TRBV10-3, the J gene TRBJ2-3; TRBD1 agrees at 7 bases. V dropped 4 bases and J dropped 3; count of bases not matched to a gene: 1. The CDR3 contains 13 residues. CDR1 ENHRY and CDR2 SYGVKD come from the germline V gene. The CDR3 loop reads CAISVQGTDTQYF. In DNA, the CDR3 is TGTGCCATCAGTGTACAGGGGACAGATACGCAGTATTTT.

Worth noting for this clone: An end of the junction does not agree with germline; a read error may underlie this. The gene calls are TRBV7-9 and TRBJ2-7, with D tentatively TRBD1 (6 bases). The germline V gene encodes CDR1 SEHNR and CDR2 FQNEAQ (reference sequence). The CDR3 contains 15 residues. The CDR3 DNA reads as TGTGCCAGCAGCTTCTCAGCAGGGGTCGCCTACGGGCAGTACTTC. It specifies CASSFSAGVAYGQYF.

This CDR3 is CASSLGSGTEAFF. In nucleotides, the CDR3 is TGTGCCAGCAGCTTAGGTAGCGGGACTGAAGCTTTCTTT. This chain links TRBV7-8 with TRBJ1-1; D remains ambiguous. Trimming shortened V by 1 base and J by 5 bases, and 8 bases separated the two germline ends. The germline V gene has CDR1 SGHVS and CDR2 FQNEAQ. The CDR3 runs to 13 residues.

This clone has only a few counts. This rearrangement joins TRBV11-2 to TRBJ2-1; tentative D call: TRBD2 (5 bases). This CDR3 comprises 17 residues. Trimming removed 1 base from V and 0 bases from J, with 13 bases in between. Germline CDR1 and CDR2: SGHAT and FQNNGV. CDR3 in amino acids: CASSLGLVGSSYNEQFF. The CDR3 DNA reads TGTGCCAGCAGCTTAGGGTTAGTAGGGAGCTCCTACAATGAGCAGTTCTTC.

CDR3 sequence: CASSQAETGPYGYTF. In DNA form, the CDR3 reads TGTGCCAGCAGCCAAGCGGAGACAGGGCCCTATGGCTACACCTTC. The chain links TRBV14 to TRBJ1-2; 7 positions match TRBD1. There are 15 residues in the CDR3. V lost 1 base to trimming and J lost 4 bases; unmatched junction nucleotides: 6. Germline CDR1 and CDR2: SGHDN and FVKESK.

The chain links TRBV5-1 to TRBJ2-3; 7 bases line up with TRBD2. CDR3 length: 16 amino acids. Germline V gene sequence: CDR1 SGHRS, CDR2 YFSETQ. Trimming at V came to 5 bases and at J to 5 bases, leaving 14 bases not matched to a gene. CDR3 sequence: CASRPGLVKSEDTQYF. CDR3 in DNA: TGCGCCAGCAGGCCTGGACTAGTTAAAAGTGAAGATACGCAGTATTTT.

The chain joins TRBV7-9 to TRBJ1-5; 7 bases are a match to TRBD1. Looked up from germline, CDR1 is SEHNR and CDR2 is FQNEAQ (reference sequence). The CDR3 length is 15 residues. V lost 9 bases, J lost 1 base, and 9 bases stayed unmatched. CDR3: CARMEQGRSNQPQHF. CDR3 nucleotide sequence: TGTGCCAGGATGGAACAGGGGAGGAGCAATCAGCCCCAGCATTTT.

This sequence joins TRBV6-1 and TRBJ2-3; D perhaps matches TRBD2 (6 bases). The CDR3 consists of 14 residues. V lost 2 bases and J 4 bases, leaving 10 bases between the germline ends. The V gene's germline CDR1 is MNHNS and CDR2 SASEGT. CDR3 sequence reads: CASSEFPGADTQYF. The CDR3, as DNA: TGTGCCAGCAGTGAATTCCCGGGGGCAGATACGCAGTATTTT.

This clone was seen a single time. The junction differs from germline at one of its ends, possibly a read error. DNA for the CDR3: TGCGTCAGCAGCTCCCGGGGACTAGCAGAATACGAGCAGTACTTC. Encoded protein: CVSSSRGLAEYEQYF. The rearrangement joins TRBV5-1 to TRBJ2-7, with 9 bases that match TRBD2. The germline V gene encodes CDR1 SGHRS and CDR2 YFSETQ. The CDR3 runs 15 residues.

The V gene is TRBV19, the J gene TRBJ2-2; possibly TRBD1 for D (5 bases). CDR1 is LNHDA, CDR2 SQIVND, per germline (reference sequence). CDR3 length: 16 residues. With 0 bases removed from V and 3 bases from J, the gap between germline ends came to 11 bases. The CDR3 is CASSIEGRVDTGELFF. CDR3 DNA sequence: TGTGCCAGTAGTATAGAGGGCAGGGTGGACACCGGGGAGCTGTTTTTT.